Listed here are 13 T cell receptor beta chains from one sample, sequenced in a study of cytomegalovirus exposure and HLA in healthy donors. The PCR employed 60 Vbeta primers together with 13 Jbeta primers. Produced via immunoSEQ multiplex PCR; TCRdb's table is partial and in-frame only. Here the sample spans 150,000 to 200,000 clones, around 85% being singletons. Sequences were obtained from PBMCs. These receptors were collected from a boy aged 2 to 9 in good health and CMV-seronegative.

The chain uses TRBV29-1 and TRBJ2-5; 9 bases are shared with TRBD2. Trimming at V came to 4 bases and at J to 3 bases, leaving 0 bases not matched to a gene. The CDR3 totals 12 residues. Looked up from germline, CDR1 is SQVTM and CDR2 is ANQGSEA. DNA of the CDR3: TGCAGCGTTGGACTAGCGGAAGAGACCCAGTACTTC. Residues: CSVGLAEETQYF.

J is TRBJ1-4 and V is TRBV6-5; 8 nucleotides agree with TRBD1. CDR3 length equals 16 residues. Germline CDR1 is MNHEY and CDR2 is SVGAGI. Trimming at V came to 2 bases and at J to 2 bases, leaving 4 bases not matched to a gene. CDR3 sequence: CASSYRTGRTNEKLFF. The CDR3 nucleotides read TGTGCCAGCAGTTACAGGACAGGGAGGACTAATGAAAAACTGTTTTTT.

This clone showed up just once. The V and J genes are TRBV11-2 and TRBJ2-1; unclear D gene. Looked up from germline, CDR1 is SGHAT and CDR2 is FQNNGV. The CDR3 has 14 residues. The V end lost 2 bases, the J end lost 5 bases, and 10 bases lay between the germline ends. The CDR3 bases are TGTGCCAGCAGCTTAACTACCGACCACAATGAGCAGTTCTTC. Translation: CASSLTTDHNEQFF.

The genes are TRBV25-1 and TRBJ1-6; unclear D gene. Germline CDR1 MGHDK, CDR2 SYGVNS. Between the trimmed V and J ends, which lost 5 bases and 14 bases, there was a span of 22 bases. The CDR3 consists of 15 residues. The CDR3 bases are TGTGCCAGCAGTAACGCCCGGTCCTATCTTGGAGCCCTCCACTTT. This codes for CASSNARSYLGALHF. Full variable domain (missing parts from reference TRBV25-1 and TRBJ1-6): EADIYQTPRYLVIGTGKKITLECSQTMGHDKMYWYQQDPGMELHLIHYSYGVNSTEKGDLSSESTVSRIRTEHFPLTLESARPSHTSQYLCASSNARSYLGALHFGNGTRLTVT.

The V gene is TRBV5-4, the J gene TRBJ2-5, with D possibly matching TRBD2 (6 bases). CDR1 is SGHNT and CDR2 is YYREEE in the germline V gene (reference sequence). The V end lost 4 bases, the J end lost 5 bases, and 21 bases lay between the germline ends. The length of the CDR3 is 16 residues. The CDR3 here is CASSQEGTGGRETQYF. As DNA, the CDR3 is TGTGCCAGCAGCCAGGAAGGGACTGGGGGGAGGGAGACCCAGTACTTC.

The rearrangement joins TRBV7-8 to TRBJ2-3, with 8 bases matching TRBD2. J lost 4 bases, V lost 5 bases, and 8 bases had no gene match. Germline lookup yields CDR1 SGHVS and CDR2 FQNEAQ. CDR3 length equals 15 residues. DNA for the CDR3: TGTGCCAGCAGCACGAGCGGGAGTGTCGCAGATACGCAGTATTTT. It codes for CASSTSGSVADTQYF.

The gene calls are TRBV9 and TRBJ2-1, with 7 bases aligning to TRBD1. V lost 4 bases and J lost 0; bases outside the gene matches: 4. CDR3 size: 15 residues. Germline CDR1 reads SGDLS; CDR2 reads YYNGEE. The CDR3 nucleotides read TGTGCCAGCAGCCTGGGGACAGTCTCCTACAATGAGCAGTTCTTC. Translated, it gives CASSLGTVSYNEQFF.

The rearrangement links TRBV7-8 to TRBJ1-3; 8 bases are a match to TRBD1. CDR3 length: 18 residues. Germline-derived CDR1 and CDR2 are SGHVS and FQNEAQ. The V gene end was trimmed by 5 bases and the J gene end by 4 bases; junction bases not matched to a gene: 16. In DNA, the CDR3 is TGTGCCAGCAGCGCGACCGGGACAGGATGGGGTCTAGGAAACACCATATATTTT. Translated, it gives CASSATGTGWGLGNTIYF.

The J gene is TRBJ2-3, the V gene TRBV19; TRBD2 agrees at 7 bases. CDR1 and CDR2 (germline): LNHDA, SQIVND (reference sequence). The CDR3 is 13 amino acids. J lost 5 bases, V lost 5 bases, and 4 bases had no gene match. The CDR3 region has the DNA TGTGCCAGTAGTCCTGGACTAGAAGATACGCAGTATTTT. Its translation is CASSPGLEDTQYF.

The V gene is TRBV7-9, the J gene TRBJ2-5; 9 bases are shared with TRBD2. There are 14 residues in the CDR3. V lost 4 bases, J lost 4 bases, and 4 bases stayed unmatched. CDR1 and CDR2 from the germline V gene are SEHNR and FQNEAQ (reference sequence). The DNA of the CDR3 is TGTGCCAGCAGCTCCGCGGGGGGGGGAGAGACCCAGTACTTC. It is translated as CASSSAGGGETQYF.

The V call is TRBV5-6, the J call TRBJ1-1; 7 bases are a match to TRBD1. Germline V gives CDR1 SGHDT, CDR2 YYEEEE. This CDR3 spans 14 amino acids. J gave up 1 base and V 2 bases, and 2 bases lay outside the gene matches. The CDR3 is CASSFEGANTEAFF. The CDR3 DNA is TGTGCCAGCAGCTTTGAGGGGGCGAACACTGAAGCTTTCTTT. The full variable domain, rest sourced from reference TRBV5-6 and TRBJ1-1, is DAGVTQSPTHLIKTRGQQVTLRCSPKSGHDTVSWYQQALGQGPQFIFQYYEEEERQRGNFPDRFSGHQFPNYSSELNVNALLLGDSALYLCASSFEGANTEAFFGQGTRLTVV.

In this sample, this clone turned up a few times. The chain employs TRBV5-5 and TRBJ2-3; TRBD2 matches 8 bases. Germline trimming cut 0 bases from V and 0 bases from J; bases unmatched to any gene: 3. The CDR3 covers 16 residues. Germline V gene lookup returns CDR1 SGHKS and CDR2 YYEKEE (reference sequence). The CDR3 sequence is CASSLVASGSTDTQYF. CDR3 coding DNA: TGTGCCAGCAGCTTGGTGGCTAGCGGGAGCACAGATACGCAGTATTTT.

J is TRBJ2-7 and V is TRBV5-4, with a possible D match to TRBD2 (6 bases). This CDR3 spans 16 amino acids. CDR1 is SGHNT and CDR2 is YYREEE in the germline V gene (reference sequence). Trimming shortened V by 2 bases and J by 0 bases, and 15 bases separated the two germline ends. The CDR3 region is CASSFLGGASSYEQYV. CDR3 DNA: TGTGCCAGCAGCTTTTTGGGCGGGGCCAGCTCCTACGAGCAGTACGTC.